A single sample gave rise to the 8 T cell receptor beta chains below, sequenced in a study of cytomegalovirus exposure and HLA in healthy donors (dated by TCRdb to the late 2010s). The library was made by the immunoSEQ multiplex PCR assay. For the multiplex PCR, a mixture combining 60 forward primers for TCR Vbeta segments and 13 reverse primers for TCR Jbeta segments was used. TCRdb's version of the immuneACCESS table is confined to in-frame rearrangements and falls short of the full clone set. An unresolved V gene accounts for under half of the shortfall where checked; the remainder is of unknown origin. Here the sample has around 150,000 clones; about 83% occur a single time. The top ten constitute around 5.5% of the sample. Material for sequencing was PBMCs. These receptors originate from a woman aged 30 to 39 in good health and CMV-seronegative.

The CDR3 loop reads CASSYLIDRLGSGANVLTF. In DNA, the CDR3 is TGTGCCAGCAGCTACCTGATCGACAGGTTAGGTTCTGGGGCCAACGTCCTGACTTTC. The chain links TRBV5-5 to TRBJ2-6; D possibly corresponds to TRBD1 (6 bases). Germline CDR1 is SGHKS and CDR2 is YYEKEE (reference sequence). The CDR3 covers 19 residues. Trimming stripped 3 bases from V and 1 base from J, with 20 bases between. The variable domain in full, with the rest retrieved from reference TRBV5-5 and TRBJ2-6, is DAGVTQSPTHLIKTRGQQVTLRCSPISGHKSVSWYQQVLGQGPQFIFQYYEKEERGRGNFPDRFSARQFPNYSSELNVNALLLGDSALYLCASSYLIDRLGSGANVLTFGAGSRLTVL.

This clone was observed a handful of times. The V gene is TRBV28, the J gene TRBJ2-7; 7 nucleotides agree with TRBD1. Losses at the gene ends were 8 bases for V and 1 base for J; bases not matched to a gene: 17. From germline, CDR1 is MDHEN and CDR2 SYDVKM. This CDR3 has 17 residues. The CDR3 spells CASALGPGQRTSYEQYF. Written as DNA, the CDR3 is TGTGCCAGCGCTTTGGGACCGGGACAGCGGACGTCCTACGAGCAGTACTTC.

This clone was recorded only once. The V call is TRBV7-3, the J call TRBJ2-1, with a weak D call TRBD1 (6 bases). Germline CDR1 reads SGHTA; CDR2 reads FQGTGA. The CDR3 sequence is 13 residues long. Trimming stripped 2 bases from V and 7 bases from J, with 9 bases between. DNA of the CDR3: TGTGCCAGCAGCTTATGGACAGCTAATGAGCAGTTCTTC. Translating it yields CASSLWTANEQFF. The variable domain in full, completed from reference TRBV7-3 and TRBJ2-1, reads GAGVSQTPSNKVTEKGKYVELRCDPISGHTALYWYRQSLGQGPEFLIYFQGTGAADDSGLPNDRFFAVRPEGSVSTLKIQRTERGDSAVYLCASSLWTANEQFFGPGTRLTVL.

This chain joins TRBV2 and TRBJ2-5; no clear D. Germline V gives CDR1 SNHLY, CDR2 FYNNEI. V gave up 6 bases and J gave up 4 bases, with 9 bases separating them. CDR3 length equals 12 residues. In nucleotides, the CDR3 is TGTGCCAGCAGGTCTCCTTTAGAGACCCAGTACTTC. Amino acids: CASRSPLETQYF. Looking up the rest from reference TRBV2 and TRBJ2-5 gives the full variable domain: EPEVTQTPSHQVTQMGQEVILRCVPISNHLYFYWYRQILGQKVEFLVSFYNNEISEKSEIFDDQFSVERPDGSNFTLKIRSTKLEDSAMYFCASRSPLETQYFGPGTRLLVL.

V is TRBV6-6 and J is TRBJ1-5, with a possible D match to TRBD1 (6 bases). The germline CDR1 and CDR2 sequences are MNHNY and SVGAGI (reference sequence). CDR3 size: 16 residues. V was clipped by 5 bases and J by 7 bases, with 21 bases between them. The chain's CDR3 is CASSGGASRFGQPQHF. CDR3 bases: TGTGCCAGCAGTGGGGGGGCCAGTAGGTTCGGGCAGCCCCAGCATTTT.

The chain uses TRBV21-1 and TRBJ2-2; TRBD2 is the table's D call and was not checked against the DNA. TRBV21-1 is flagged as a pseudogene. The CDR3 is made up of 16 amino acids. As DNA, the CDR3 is TGTGCCAGTCTTACCACCCGACTAGAGAACACCGGGGAGCTGTTTTTT. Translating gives CASLTTRLENTGELFF.

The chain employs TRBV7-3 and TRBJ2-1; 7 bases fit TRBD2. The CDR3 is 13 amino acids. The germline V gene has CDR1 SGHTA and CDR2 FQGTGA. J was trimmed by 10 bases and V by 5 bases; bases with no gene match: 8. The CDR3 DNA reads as TGTGCCAGCAGCCAATCCGGGACTAAAGAGCAGTTCTTC. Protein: CASSQSGTKEQFF.

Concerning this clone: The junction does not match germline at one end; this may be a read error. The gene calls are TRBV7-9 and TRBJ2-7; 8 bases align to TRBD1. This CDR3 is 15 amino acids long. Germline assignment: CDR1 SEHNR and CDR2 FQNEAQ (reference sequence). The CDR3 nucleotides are TGTGCCAGCAGTTTAGGACAGGGCGTTTTATACGAGCAGTACTTC. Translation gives CASSLGQGVLYEQYF.